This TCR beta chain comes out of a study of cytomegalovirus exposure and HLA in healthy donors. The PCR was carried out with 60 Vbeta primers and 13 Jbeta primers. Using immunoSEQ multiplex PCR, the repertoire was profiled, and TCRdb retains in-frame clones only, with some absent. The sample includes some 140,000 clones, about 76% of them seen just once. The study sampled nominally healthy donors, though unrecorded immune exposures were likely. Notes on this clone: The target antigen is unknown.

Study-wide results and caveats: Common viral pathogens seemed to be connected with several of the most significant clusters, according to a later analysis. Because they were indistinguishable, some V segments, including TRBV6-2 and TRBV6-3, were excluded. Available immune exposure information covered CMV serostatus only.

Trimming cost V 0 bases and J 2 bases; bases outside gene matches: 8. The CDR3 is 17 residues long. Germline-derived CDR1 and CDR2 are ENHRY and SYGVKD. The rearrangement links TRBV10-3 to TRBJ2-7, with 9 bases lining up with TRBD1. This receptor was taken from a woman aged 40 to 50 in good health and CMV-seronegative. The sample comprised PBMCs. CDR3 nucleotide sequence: TGTGCCATCAGTGAGTCGACCGGGACAGGGAGTACCTACGAGCAGTACTTC. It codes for CAISESTGTGSTYEQYF.